This is a list of T cell receptor beta chains from one sample in a study of T cell responses to AZD1222 COVID-19 vaccine. Clones were sequenced by immunoSEQ multiplex PCR, and TCRdb holds only the in-frame ones, with some missing. The sample shows 98,000 or so clones, approximately 86% of them seen only once. The sample consisted of peripheral blood, taken on day 0 of AZD1222 vaccination. Every receptor here comes from an adult in good health. Each CDR3 is given with its conserved first and last residue. The D gene is left open where the match is weak. Clone sizes are given selectively: once, few, many, or a class where the clone is expanded.

v_call	cdr3_length	clone_size	j_call	d_call	cdr3_aa	cdr3_nt
TRBV6-6	14	-	TRBJ1-6	-	CASREMGDNSPLHF	TGTGCCAGCAGGGAGATGGGGGATAATTCACCCCTCCACTTT
TRBV29-1	13	-	TRBJ1-1	-	CSVALGRIAEAFF	TGCAGCGTTGCCCTAGGGAGGATCGCTGAAGCTTTCTTT
TRBV7-3	16	once	TRBJ2-2	TRBD1	CASSLHGTGGAGELFF	TGTGCCAGCAGCCTCCATGGGACAGGGGGAGCCGGGGAGCTGTTTTTT
TRBV14	15	-	TRBJ2-1	-	CASSQDEGWYNEQFF	TGTGCCAGCAGCCAAGATGAGGGTTGGTACAATGAGCAGTTCTTC
TRBV5-5	16	-	TRBJ2-5	TRBD1	CASSPTPGQGIQTQYF	TGTGCCAGCAGCCCTACTCCGGGACAGGGGATTCAGACCCAGTACTTC
TRBV2	18	-	TRBJ2-2	-	CASSDPRRDGRNTGELFF	TGTGCCAGCAGTGACCCGCGAAGGGACGGACGGAACACCGGGGAGCTGTTTTTT
TRBV7-2	15	-	TRBJ2-1	-	CASSLEGGPHNEQFF	TGTGCCAGCAGCTTAGAAGGGGGGCCCCACAATGAGCAGTTCTTC
TRBV6-5	15	-	TRBJ2-3	-	CASSSPLTRPDTQYF	TGTGCCAGCAGTTCTCCCTTGACGAGGCCAGATACGCAGTATTTT
TRBV29-1	13	-	TRBJ1-4	-	CSVLGAANEKLFF	TGCAGCGTTTTAGGGGCGGCTAATGAAAAACTGTTTTTT
TRBV28	17	few	TRBJ1-2	TRBD1	CASRPFGGTGESYGYTF	TGTGCCAGCAGACCCTTTGGGGGGACAGGGGAAAGCTATGGCTACACCTTC
TRBV4-1	16	once	TRBJ1-6	-	CASSQMGLMRSSPLHF	TGCGCCAGCAGCCAGATGGGGCTTATGAGAAGTTCACCCCTCCACTTT
TRBV28	22	-	TRBJ1-4	TRBD1	CASSLGTGFFREPGSTNEKLFF	TGTGCCAGCAGCTTAGGGACAGGATTTTTTAGGGAGCCGGGTTCAACTAATGAAAAACTGTTTTTT
TRBV28	14	-	TRBJ1-6	-	CASGAATYNSPLHF	TGTGCCAGCGGAGCCGCTACATATAATTCACCCCTCCACTTT
TRBV2	14	-	TRBJ1-5	-	CASARRETNQPQHF	TGTGCCAGCGCACGAAGGGAGACCAATCAGCCCCAGCATTTT
TRBV5-4	16	-	TRBJ1-5	TRBD1	CASSNRAGGVNQPQHF	TGTGCCAGCAGCAACCGTGCAGGGGGAGTCAATCAGCCCCAGCATTTT
TRBV6-5	15	-	TRBJ1-1	-	CASSTGDEQSTEAFF	TGTGCCAGCAGCACCGGGGACGAACAGAGTACTGAAGCTTTCTTT
TRBV5-5	13	-	TRBJ2-5	-	CASSLGTDETQYF	TGTGCCAGCAGCTTGGGGACAGACGAGACCCAGTACTTC
TRBV3-1/TRBV3-2	13	-	TRBJ1-2	-	CASSQEGTYGYTF	TGTGCCAGCAGCCAGGAGGGGACGTATGGCTACACCTTC
TRBV7-2	13	-	TRBJ2-7	-	CASNRRISYEQYF	TGTGCCAGCAACCGACGGATTTCCTACGAGCAGTACTTC
TRBV18	14	once	TRBJ2-3	TRBD1	CASSLTGGADTQYF	TGTGCCAGCTCGCTGACAGGGGGGGCAGATACGCAGTATTTT
TRBV7-2	14	-	TRBJ1-2	-	CATRTALAGYGYTF	TGTGCCACCCGGACCGCCTTAGCGGGCTATGGCTACACCTTC
TRBV30	12	-	TRBJ2-1	-	CAWSVLEGEQFF	TGTGCCTGGAGTGTATTGGAGGGGGAGCAGTTCTTC
TRBV7-3	15	-	TRBJ2-2	-	CASSLLAANTGELFF	TGTGCCAGCAGCTTATTGGCTGCGAACACCGGGGAGCTGTTTTTT
TRBV5-1	13	-	TRBJ2-7	-	CASSSSTGYEQYF	TGCGCCAGCAGCTCGTCGACAGGCTACGAGCAGTACTTC
TRBV3-1/TRBV3-2	15	many	TRBJ1-5	-	CASSLSGASNQPQHF	TGTGCCAGCAGCCTGTCAGGGGCGAGCAATCAGCCCCAGCATTTT
TRBV19	17	-	TRBJ1-5	-	CASSIAGQTYSNQPQHF	TGTGCCAGTAGTATAGCAGGACAGACTTATAGCAATCAGCCCCAGCATTTT
TRBV29-1	14	-	TRBJ1-2	TRBD1	CSVGTGGEDYGYTF	TGCAGCGTTGGGACAGGGGGCGAAGACTATGGCTACACCTTC
TRBV6-5	13	-	TRBJ1-2	-	CASSYRVNYGYTF	TGTGCCAGCAGCTACAGGGTGAACTATGGCTACACCTTC
TRBV11-2	12	-	TRBJ1-1	-	CASSSTNTEAFF	TGTGCCAGCAGCTCCACAAACACTGAAGCTTTCTTT
TRBV11-2	13	few	TRBJ1-6	-	CASTISYRGSLHF	TGTGCCAGCACCATTAGTTATAGGGGGTCCCTCCACTTT
TRBV2	15	-	TRBJ2-7	TRBD2	CASSLAGGNPYEQYF	TGTGCCAGCAGCCTAGCGGGAGGTAACCCTTACGAGCAGTACTTC
TRBV28	19	-	TRBJ2-6	-	CASSLLQASLFGGANVLTF	TGTGCCAGCAGTTTATTGCAGGCCTCCTTATTCGGCGGGGCCAACGTCCTGACTTTC
TRBV6-5	13	-	TRBJ1-5	TRBD1	CASLGQGDQPQHF	TGTGCCAGCCTTGGACAGGGTGACCAGCCCCAGCATTTT
TRBV3-1/TRBV3-2	14	-	TRBJ1-6	TRBD1	CASRGQVNNSPLHF	TGTGCCAGTAGAGGACAGGTGAACAATTCACCCCTCCACTTT
TRBV7-9	11	-	TRBJ2-6	-	CASSPPNVLTF	TGTGCCAGCAGCCCGCCCAATGTCCTGACTTTC
TRBV11-3	14	-	TRBJ2-1	TRBD2	CASSWGGTYNEQFF	TGTGCCAGCAGCTGGGGGGGTACTTACAATGAGCAGTTCTTC
TRBV27	14	-	TRBJ1-5	-	CASSLEAGRQPQHF	TGTGCCAGCAGTTTAGAGGCAGGTCGTCAGCCCCAGCATTTT
TRBV19	15	-	TRBJ2-7	TRBD1	CASSAGQGRGYEQYF	TGTGCCAGTAGTGCCGGACAGGGAAGGGGGTACGAGCAGTACTTC
TRBV7-9	15	-	TRBJ2-2	-	CASSPGHGASRELFF	TGTGCCAGCAGCCCAGGACACGGTGCATCCCGGGAGCTGTTTTTT
TRBV5-1	14	-	TRBJ2-5	TRBD1	CASSLGQGLETQYF	TGCGCCAGCAGCCTGGGACAGGGTCTTGAGACCCAGTACTTC
TRBV5-6	16	-	TRBJ1-1	-	CASSFPSGGLNTEAFF	TGTGCCAGCAGCTTCCCGAGTGGGGGGTTGAACACTGAAGCTTTCTTT
TRBV6-5	14	-	TRBJ1-2	-	CASSPTGRGAGYTF	TGTGCCAGCAGCCCCACGGGGAGGGGAGCTGGCTACACCTTC
TRBV5-1	14	-	TRBJ2-1	-	CASSLVPGANEQFF	TGCGCCAGCAGCTTGGTTCCAGGAGCCAATGAGCAGTTCTTC
TRBV19	13	-	TRBJ1-2	-	CASSHDWGYGYTF	TGTGCCAGTAGCCACGACTGGGGCTATGGCTACACCTTC
TRBV30	13	once	TRBJ1-1	-	CAWRGRVNTEAFF	TGTGCCTGGAGGGGCAGGGTGAACACTGAAGCTTTCTTT
TRBV7-9	13	-	TRBJ1-6	-	CASSLDGDSPLHF	TGTGCCAGCAGCTTAGATGGGGATTCACCCCTCCACTTT
TRBV7-6	15	-	TRBJ2-1	-	CASSLGGAMNNEQFF	TGTGCCAGCAGCTTAGGCGGGGCGATGAACAATGAGCAGTTCTTC
TRBV6-5	14	-	TRBJ1-2	TRBD1	CASSPDREGYGYTF	TGTGCCAGCTCACCGGACAGGGAGGGCTATGGCTACACCTTC
TRBV2	13	-	TRBJ2-5	-	CASREDNQETQYF	TGTGCCAGCAGGGAAGATAATCAAGAGACCCAGTACTTC
TRBV5-1	16	once	TRBJ2-1	TRBD2	CASSLVPSGGLDEQFF	TGCGCCAGCAGCTTAGTCCCTAGCGGGGGGCTGGATGAGCAGTTCTTC